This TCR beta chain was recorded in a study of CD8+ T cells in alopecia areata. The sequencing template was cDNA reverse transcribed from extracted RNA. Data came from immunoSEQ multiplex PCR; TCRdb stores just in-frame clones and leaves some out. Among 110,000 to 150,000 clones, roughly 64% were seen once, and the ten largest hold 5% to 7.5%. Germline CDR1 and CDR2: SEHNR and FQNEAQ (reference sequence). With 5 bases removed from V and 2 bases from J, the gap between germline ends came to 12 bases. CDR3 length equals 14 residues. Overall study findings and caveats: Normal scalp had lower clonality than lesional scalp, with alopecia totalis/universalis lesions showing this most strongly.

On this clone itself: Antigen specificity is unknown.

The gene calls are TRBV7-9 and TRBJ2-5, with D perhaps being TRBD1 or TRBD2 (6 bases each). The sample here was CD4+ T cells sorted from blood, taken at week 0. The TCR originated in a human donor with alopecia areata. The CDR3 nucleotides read TGTGCCAGCAGCCAGGCGGGACAACAAGAGACCCAGTACTTC. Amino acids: CASSQAGQQETQYF.